The T cell receptor beta chain described here comes from a study of graft-versus-host responses after intestinal transplantation. The germline V gene encodes CDR1 SGDLS and CDR2 YYNGEE. CDR3 length: 14 residues. Trimming stripped 0 bases from V and 0 bases from J, with 6 bases between. A word on this clone: Its antigen is undetermined.

The data were produced by immunoSEQ multiplex PCR, yet TCRdb's version contains in-frame clones alone and is incomplete. The data contain 95,000 to 110,000 clones, 93% of them singletons. The starting material was unstimulated CD8+ T cells sorted from spleen or lymph node cells, obtained before intestinal transplant. The chain joins TRBV9 to TRBJ2-5, with unresolved D. The clonotype was recovered from a human donor who received an intestinal transplant. The CDR3 DNA reads TGTGCCAGCAGCGTAGACGCTAACCAAGAGACCCAGTACTTC. Amino acid sequence: CASSVDANQETQYF.